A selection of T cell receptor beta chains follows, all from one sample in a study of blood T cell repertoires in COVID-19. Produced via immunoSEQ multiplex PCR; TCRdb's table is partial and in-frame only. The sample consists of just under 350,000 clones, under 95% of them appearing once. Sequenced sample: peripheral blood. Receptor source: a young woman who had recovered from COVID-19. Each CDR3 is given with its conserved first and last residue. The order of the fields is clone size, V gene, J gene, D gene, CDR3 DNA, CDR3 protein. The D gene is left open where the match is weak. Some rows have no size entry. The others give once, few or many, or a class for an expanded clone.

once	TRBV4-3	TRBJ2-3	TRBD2	TGCGCCAGCAGCCAGGACCGGACTAGCGAAGCCACAGATACGCAGTATTTT	CASSQDRTSEATDTQYF
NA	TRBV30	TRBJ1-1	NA	TGTGCCTGGAGTGTACCTCGACACCAGAACACTGAAGCTTTCTTT	CAWSVPRHQNTEAFF
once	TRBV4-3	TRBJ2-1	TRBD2	TGCGCCAGCAGCCAAGACGCTACAGCGGGAACATACAATGAGCAGTTCTTC	CASSQDATAGTYNEQFF
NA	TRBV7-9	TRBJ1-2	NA	TGTGCCAGCAGCTCCAGGGGTTTCGGAAACTATGGCTACACCTTC	CASSSRGFGNYGYTF
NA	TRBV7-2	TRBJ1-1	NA	TGTGCCAGCAGCACACAGGGTTTTGCTGAAGCTTTCTTT	CASSTQGFAEAFF
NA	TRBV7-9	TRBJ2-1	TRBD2	TGTGCCAGCAGCTTAGTAGCGGGAGGTGCGTACAATGAGCAGTTCTTC	CASSLVAGGAYNEQFF
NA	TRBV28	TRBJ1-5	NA	TGTGCCAGCAGGAGCCCCCCCAATCAGCCCCAGCATTTT	CASRSPPNQPQHF
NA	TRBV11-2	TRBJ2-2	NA	TGTGCCAGCAGCTTAGAACCAGGGCCCTACACCGGGGAGCTGTTTTTT	CASSLEPGPYTGELFF
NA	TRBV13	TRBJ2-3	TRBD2	TGTGCCAGCAGCCGTGGGACTAGCGGGACACCGTTCACAGATACGCAGTATTTT	CASSRGTSGTPFTDTQYF
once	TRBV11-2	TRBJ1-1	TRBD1	TGTGCCTCCACAGAGGGGACAGGGCTCTACACTGAAGCTTTCTTT	CASTEGTGLYTEAFF
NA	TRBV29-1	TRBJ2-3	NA	TGCAGCGTTCGGGACACTGATACGCAGTATTTT	CSVRDTDTQYF
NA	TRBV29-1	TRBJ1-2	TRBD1	TGCAGCGTTGAAGATCTGGACAGGGTGGGCTACACCTTC	CSVEDLDRVGYTF
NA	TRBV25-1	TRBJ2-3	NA	TGTGCCAGCAGTGAGGCTAGCACAGATACGCAGTATTTT	CASSEASTDTQYF
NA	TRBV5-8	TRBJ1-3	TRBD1	TGTGCCAGCAGCAAACGACAGGGCGTCTCTGGAAACACCATATATTTT	CASSKRQGVSGNTIYF
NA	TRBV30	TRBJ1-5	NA	TGTGCCTGGAGTCCCCCCGAGCAGGGAAGTCAGCCCCAGCATTTT	CAWSPPEQGSQPQHF
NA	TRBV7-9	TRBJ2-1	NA	TGTGCCAGCAGCTTAGTCCTAGTTTCCTATGGTGAGCAGTTCTTC	CASSLVLVSYGEQFF
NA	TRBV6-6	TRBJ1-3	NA	TGTGCCAGCAGTGACGGGTTCTCTGGAAACACCATATATTTT	CASSDGFSGNTIYF
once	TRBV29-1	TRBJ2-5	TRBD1	TGCAGCGTTGAAGGATACACAGGGGCGGAGACCCAGTACTTC	CSVEGYTGAETQYF
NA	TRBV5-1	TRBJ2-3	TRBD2	TGCGCCAGCAGCTTGGGCGGGAGGGGAACCACAGATACGCAGTATTTT	CASSLGGRGTTDTQYF
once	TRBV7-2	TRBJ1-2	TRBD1	TGTGCCAGCAGGGCCGGGACAGGGGGCCACTATGGCTACACCTTC	CASRAGTGGHYGYTF
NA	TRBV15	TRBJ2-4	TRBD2	TGTGCCACCAGCAGACAGGCGGGAGTAGGGAACATTCAGTACTTC	CATSRQAGVGNIQYF
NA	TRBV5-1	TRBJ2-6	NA	TGCGCCAGCAGCCCACGCCGACAGTTATCCGTATCTGGGGCCAACGTCCTGACTTTC	CASSPRRQLSVSGANVLTF
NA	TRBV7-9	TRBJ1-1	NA	TGTGCCAGCAGCTCTCGGGAGGGCCGGGCTTTCTTT	CASSSREGRAFF
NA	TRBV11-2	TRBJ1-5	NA	TGTGCCAGCAGCTTAGCCGGGGGGGGTCAGCCCCAGCATTTT	CASSLAGGGQPQHF
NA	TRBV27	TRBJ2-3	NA	TGTGCCAGCAGTTTCGTAGTGCGAGATACGCAGTATTTT	CASSFVVRDTQYF
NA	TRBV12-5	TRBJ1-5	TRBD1	TGTGCTAGTGGTCAGGAGGGACAGGGAAAGCGGGGTAATCAGCCCCAGCATTTT	CASGQEGQGKRGNQPQHF
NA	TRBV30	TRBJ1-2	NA	TGTGCCTGGTCGGGGGGTAGGGATGGCTACACCTTC	CAWSGGRDGYTF
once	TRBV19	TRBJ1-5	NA	TGTGCCAGTAGTATAGATCGGGGAGTCTATAGCAATCAGCCCCAGCATTTT	CASSIDRGVYSNQPQHF
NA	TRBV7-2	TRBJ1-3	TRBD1	TGTGCCAGCAGCTTAGAGAGGGGGCCGGCTGGAAACACCATATATTTT	CASSLERGPAGNTIYF
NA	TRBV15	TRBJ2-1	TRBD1	TGTGCCACCAGCAGAGAACATCCTTGGGACCGGGACAGCCTTACTAAGCAGTTCTTC	CATSREHPWDRDSLTKQFF
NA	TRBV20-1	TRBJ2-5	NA	TGCAGTGCTAGTGCCAGGATCGAAGAGACCCAGTACTTC	CSASARIEETQYF
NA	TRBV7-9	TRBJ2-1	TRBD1	TGTGCCAGCAGCGGGACAGGGGGCGCGAAACGCTCTTTCTGGCAGTTCTTC	CASSGTGGAKRSFWQFF
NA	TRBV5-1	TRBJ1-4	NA	TGCGCCAGCAGCTTGGCCCGGTTGTCGAATGAAAAACTGTTTTTT	CASSLARLSNEKLFF
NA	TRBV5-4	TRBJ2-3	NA	TGTGCCAGCAGCTCCGCCGGGGTTCGGAGCACAGATACGCAGTATTTT	CASSSAGVRSTDTQYF
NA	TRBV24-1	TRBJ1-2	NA	TGTGCCACCAGAGATGACAGTACTAACTATGGCTACACCTTC	CATRDDSTNYGYTF
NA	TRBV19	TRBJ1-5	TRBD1	TGTGCCAGTAGTACTCTACAGGGGGCAGGAGGAGGCAATCAGCCCCAGCATTTT	CASSTLQGAGGGNQPQHF
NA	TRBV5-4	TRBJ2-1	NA	TGTGCCAGCAGAAACCCCGGGAAATCGGTATACAATGAGCAGTTCTTC	CASRNPGKSVYNEQFF
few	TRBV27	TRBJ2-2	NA	TGTGCCAGCAGTGACCCGGGGGAGACCGGGGAGCTGTTTTTT	CASSDPGETGELFF
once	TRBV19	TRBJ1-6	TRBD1	TGTGCCAGTAGTTCGACAGGGGGCCTTAATTCACCCCTCCACTTT	CASSSTGGLNSPLHF
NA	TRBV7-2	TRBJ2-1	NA	TGTGCCAGCAGCTTATCAGGGTCGACCTACAATGAGCAGTTCTTC	CASSLSGSTYNEQFF
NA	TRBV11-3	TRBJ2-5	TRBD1	TGTGCCAGCAGCTTAGGGGGGACAGGGTATAACACGCGGGAGACCCAGTACTTC	CASSLGGTGYNTRETQYF
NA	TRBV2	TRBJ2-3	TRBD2	TGTGCCTGCTTGGGAGGGGAGGGAATAGCGGGTACTGCAGATACGCAGTATTTT	CACLGGEGIAGTADTQYF
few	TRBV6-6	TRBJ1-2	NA	TGTGCCAGCACCCAGGTGACACGTGGCTACACCTTC	CASTQVTRGYTF
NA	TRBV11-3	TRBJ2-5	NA	TGTGCCAGCAGCTTAGTTAGCGCGCAAGAGACCCAGTACTTC	CASSLVSAQETQYF
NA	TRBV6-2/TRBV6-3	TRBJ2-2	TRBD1	TGTGCCAGCAGCCGGACAGGGGGTTTTGGGGAGCTGTTTTTT	CASSRTGGFGELFF
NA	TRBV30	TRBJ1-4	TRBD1	TGTGCCTGGAGTGGACAGGGTGGTGAAAAACTGTTTTTT	CAWSGQGGEKLFF
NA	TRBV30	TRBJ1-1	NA	TGTGCCTCCACGAAGGGGTTCGACACTGAAGCTTTCTTT	CASTKGFDTEAFF
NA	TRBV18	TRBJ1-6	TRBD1	TGTGCCAGCTCATACAGGGACAGGGGTTCACCCCTCCACTTT	CASSYRDRGSPLHF
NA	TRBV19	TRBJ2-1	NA	TGTGCCAGTAGTCCCGGGAGAGGAGGCCGGAACAATGAGCAGTTCTTC	CASSPGRGGRNNEQFF